These 25 T cell receptor beta chains were all obtained from the same sample, sequenced in a study of Graves' ophthalmopathy and Graves' hyperthyroidism. RNA transcripts were the template, and TCR beta CDR3 regions were amplified from them. An initial RT-PCR round employing HTBI primers preceded a second-round multiplex PCR. MiXCR was run by TCRdb on the multiplex PCR reads, yielding one entry per CDR3 protein. The repertoire holds around 1.1 million distinct CDR3 sequences, with 35% to 45% as singletons. The material sequenced was peripheral blood or thyroid tissue (not recorded which). The receptors were sampled from an adult man with Graves' hyperthyroidism.

This clonotype was seen ten or more times. The chain joins TRBV15 to TRBJ1-1, with D unresolved. This CDR3 has 13 residues. The germline V gene encodes CDR1 LNHNV and CDR2 YYDKDF (reference sequence). The V and J ends lost 3 bases and 5 bases respectively, with 10 bases between them. The CDR3, as DNA: TGTGCCACCAGCAGCTCACAGATTACTGAAGCTTTCTTT. This gives the protein CATSSSQITEAFF.

This clonotype was observed many times. The J gene is TRBJ1-5, the V gene TRBV20-1; tentative D call: TRBD1 (5 bases). Germline CDR1 reads DFQATT; CDR2 reads SNEGSKA (reference sequence). The CDR3 spans 13 residues. Trimming took 5 bases from V and 6 from J, leaving 14 bases between them. CDR3 nucleotides: TGCAGTGCTGCTAGGGACCTGGGTCAGCCCCAGCATTTT. This gives the protein CSAARDLGQPQHF.

The chain recombines TRBV10-3 with TRBJ2-5, with TRBD1 identical over 9 bases. CDR3 length: 16 amino acids. CDR1 is ENHRY and CDR2 is SYGVKD in the germline V gene. The V segment lost 6 bases and the J segment 5 bases; nucleotides outside the gene matches: 13. The CDR3 sequence: CAIRGTGSSSLETQYF. CDR3 DNA sequence: TGTGCCATCAGAGGGACAGGGTCGTCCAGCCTGGAGACCCAGTACTTC.

This clonotype was recorded many times. This chain links TRBV5-1 with TRBJ1-1, with no clear D. The CDR3 runs 13 residues. The germline gives CDR1 SGHRS, CDR2 YFSETQ. The germline V and J ends were trimmed by 0 bases and 0 bases, with 3 bases remaining between them. This CDR3 reads CASSLEVNTEAFF. Written as DNA, the CDR3 is TGCGCCAGCAGCTTGGAGGTGAACACTGAAGCTTTCTTT.

This clonotype was counted only a few times. This rearrangement joins TRBV7-9 to TRBJ2-5, with 8 bases identical to TRBD2. The CDR3 is 17 amino acids. Trimming removed 3 bases from V and 9 bases from J; junction bases left unmatched: 18. CDR1 is SEHNR, CDR2 FQNEAQ, per germline (reference sequence). CDR3 amino acids: CASSFNSGSPVGRAQYF. The DNA of the CDR3 is TGTGCCAGCAGCTTTAACAGCGGGAGTCCCGTAGGACGGGCCCAGTACTTC.

This clonotype showed up many times. The J gene is TRBJ2-6, the V gene TRBV11-2; 10 bases line up with TRBD1. CDR3 length: 19 residues. Germline-derived CDR1 and CDR2 are SGHAT and FQNNGV. Germline trimming cut 5 bases from V and 1 base from J; bases unmatched to any gene: 11. The CDR3 nucleotides read TGTGCCAGCAGCCCAACCGGGACAGGGGTATTGTCTGGGGCCAACGTCCTGACTTTC. Translating it yields CASSPTGTGVLSGANVLTF.

In regard to this clonotype: A much more abundant neighbour one base away suggests this may be a read error. This chain uses TRBV24-1 with TRBJ1-2; maybe TRBD1 (5 bases). Looked up from germline, CDR1 is KGHDR and CDR2 is SFDVKD. The CDR3 extends over 15 amino acids. V dropped 4 bases and J dropped 7 bases, with 18 bases sitting between them. The CDR3 spells CATSDSRGGGCGYTF. The CDR3 DNA follows: TGTGCCACCAGTGACTCGAGGGGTGGCGGCTGTGGCTACACCTTC.

Of note for this clonotype: The germline gene is not matched at one end of the junction; a read error may be the cause. V is TRBV6-5 and J is TRBJ2-5; the D is unclear. Germline CDR1 reads MNHEY; CDR2 reads SVGAGI. CDR3 length equals 13 residues. The CDR3 loop is CACSYLTGETQYF. The CDR3 nucleotides are TGTGCCTGCAGTTATCTGACCGGAGAGACCCAGTACTTC.

This rearrangement joins TRBV10-3 to TRBJ1-5; no clear D. The CDR3 covers 17 residues. Trimming shortened V by 0 bases and J by 0 bases, and 12 bases separated the two germline ends. Germline CDR1 is ENHRY and CDR2 is SYGVKD. This CDR3 is CAISESSQAISNQPQHF. CDR3 DNA: TGTGCCATCAGTGAGTCCTCGCAGGCTATTAGCAATCAGCCCCAGCATTTT.

This clonotype turned up a few times. The V gene is TRBV5-1, the J gene TRBJ1-2; 9 bases fit TRBD1. With 4 bases clipped from V and 6 bases from J, the junction kept 4 bases outside the gene matches. The CDR3 is 13 residues long. Per the germline V gene, CDR1 is SGHRS and CDR2 is YFSETQ. CDR3 residues: CASSTTGGDGYTF. CDR3 sequence (DNA): TGCGCCAGCAGCACTACAGGGGGCGATGGCTACACCTTC.

The chain recombines TRBV6-5 with TRBJ1-6; D is perhaps TRBD1 (5 bases). CDR1 and CDR2 from the germline V gene are MNHEY and SVGAGI. V lost 6 bases to trimming and J lost 4 bases, with 10 bases between them. This CDR3 contains 14 residues. CDR3 bases: TGTGCCAGCAGGATCCAGGGTTATAATTCACCCCTCCACTTT. Encoded protein: CASRIQGYNSPLHF.

This clonotype was recorded a few times. V is TRBV29-1 and J is TRBJ2-7; the D gene is possibly TRBD2 (5 bases). The CDR3 spans 12 residues. The V gene's germline CDR1 is SQVTM and CDR2 ANQGSEA. Trimming took 4 bases from V and 0 from J, leaving 7 bases between them. This CDR3 reads CSVVGVSYEQYF. DNA of the CDR3: TGCAGCGTTGTGGGAGTCTCCTACGAGCAGTACTTC.

V gene TRBV29-1 combines with J gene TRBJ1-5, with 10 bases matching TRBD1. Looked up from germline, CDR1 is SQVTM and CDR2 is ANQGSEA. The CDR3 contains 14 residues. With 6 bases clipped from V and 7 bases from J, the junction kept 9 bases outside the gene matches. CDR3 in DNA: TGCAGCGTGGGGACAGGGGCCGGGGGACAGCCCCAGCATTTT. Translating it yields CSVGTGAGGQPQHF.

This chain uses TRBV4-1 with TRBJ2-6; 7 nucleotides align to TRBD1. J lost 3 bases, V lost 2 bases, and 7 bases had no gene match. The CDR3 sequence is 17 residues long. Germline CDR1 MGHRA, CDR2 YSYEKL. CDR3 bases: TGCGCCAGCAGCCAACCCTACAGGGGTGGTGGGGCCAACGTCCTGACTTTC. It yields the protein CASSQPYRGGGANVLTF.

This clonotype was detected only a few times. V usage is TRBV9 and J usage is TRBJ2-7, with 7 nucleotides matching TRBD1. With 5 bases clipped from V and 4 bases from J, the junction kept 9 bases outside the gene matches. This CDR3 spans 14 amino acids. Germline V gene sequence: CDR1 SGDLS, CDR2 YYNGEE. CDR3 bases: TGTGCCAGCAGTCCGACAGGGAAGGGGTACGAGCAGTACTTC. It is translated as CASSPTGKGYEQYF.

The chain has TRBV7-8 and TRBJ2-2; perhaps D is TRBD1 or TRBD2 (5 bases each). There are 17 residues in the CDR3. CDR1 is SGHVS, CDR2 FQNEAQ, per germline. Trimming took off 3 bases at V and 6 bases at J, with 20 bases between the two ends. The CDR3 loop is CASSLKHRIRGAGELFF. DNA of the CDR3: TGTGCCAGCAGCTTGAAGCATCGTATTAGGGGAGCCGGGGAGCTGTTTTTT.

This clonotype has at least ten counts. The gene calls are TRBV14 and TRBJ2-7, with D maybe TRBD2 (6 bases). Trimming took 4 bases from V and 0 from J, leaving 13 bases between them. This CDR3 is 15 amino acids long. CDR1 and CDR2 (germline): SGHDN, FVKESK. CDR3 protein: CASSRRRGGSYEQYF. The CDR3 DNA reads as TGTGCCAGCAGCCGGCGGCGGGGCGGCTCCTACGAGCAGTACTTC.

This clonotype showed up many times. This sequence joins TRBV29-1 and TRBJ2-7; 7 bases agree with TRBD2. The V gene end was trimmed by 7 bases and the J gene end by 0 bases; junction bases not matched to a gene: 9. The CDR3 loop spans 14 amino acids. Germline lookup yields CDR1 SQVTM and CDR2 ANQGSEA. CDR3 protein: CSARSGTLSYEQYF. The CDR3 bases are TGCAGCGCCAGAAGCGGGACCCTCTCCTACGAGCAGTACTTC.

This clonotype was seen many times. The chain employs TRBV15 and TRBJ2-5, with D perhaps TRBD1 (5 bases). V lost 0 bases to trimming and J lost 4 bases, with 9 bases between them. The germline V gene has CDR1 LNHNV and CDR2 YYDKDF (reference sequence). This CDR3 is 14 amino acids long. The CDR3 spells CATSRDKGRETQYF. CDR3 bases: TGTGCCACCAGCAGAGATAAGGGGCGAGAGACCCAGTACTTC.

With respect to this clonotype: A read error may produce the germline difference seen at one junction end. The rearrangement links TRBV10-3 to TRBJ2-7, with a tentative D call TRBD1 (7 bases). Per germline, CDR1 ENHRY and CDR2 SYGVKD. The CDR3 extends over 16 amino acids. The CDR3 loop reads CASSYSGGFQSYEQYF. The CDR3 DNA reads TGTGCCAGCAGTTACTCAGGGGGGTTTCAATCCTACGAGCAGTACTTC.

The chain uses TRBV7-9 and TRBJ1-1; D perhaps matches TRBD1 (5 bases). This CDR3 comprises 14 residues. Germline loops: CDR1 SEHNR, CDR2 FQNEAQ (reference sequence). Trimming removed 6 bases at V and 5 bases at J, with 16 bases between. CDR3 DNA sequence: TGTGCCAGCAGACCAGTCGGGGGGACGACTGAAGCTTTCTTT. It is translated as CASRPVGGTTEAFF.

With respect to this clonotype: The limits of the CDR3 on the DNA are not certain, so only TCRdb's listed CDR3 is given. This chain joins TRBV9 and TRBJ2-7; TRBD1, as called in the table, went unchecked against the DNA. The CDR3 numbers 15 amino acids, ends counted. From germline, CDR1 is SGDLS and CDR2 YYNGEE. The CDR3: CASSVGTGTENEQNF.

Ten or more counts support this clonotype. The CDR3 loop is CASSNRDNNEKLFF. The CDR3, as DNA: TGTGCCAGCAGCAACCGGGACAACAATGAAAAACTGTTTTTT. The chain uses TRBV9 and TRBJ1-4; a weak D match, TRBD1 (6 bases). The CDR3 runs 14 residues. V lost 4 bases and J lost 5, with 12 bases in between. Looked up from germline, CDR1 is SGDLS and CDR2 is YYNGEE.

This clonotype was counted a few times. The chain recombines TRBV29-1 with TRBJ1-2; 8 bases match TRBD1. The germline V gene encodes CDR1 SQVTM and CDR2 ANQGSEA. The V and J ends lost 8 bases and 2 bases, in that order; junction bases with no gene match: 7. The CDR3 loop spans 13 amino acids. This chain's CDR3 is CSLATGANYGYTF. For the CDR3, the DNA is TGCAGCTTAGCGACAGGGGCGAACTATGGCTACACCTTC.

This clonotype appeared a few times. CDR3 loop: CSASLGQEYQPQHF. For the CDR3, the DNA is TGCAGTGCTAGCCTTGGGCAGGAATATCAGCCCCAGCATTTT. The chain joins TRBV20-1 to TRBJ1-5, with D hard to call. V lost 3 bases and J 5 bases, leaving 14 bases between the germline ends. This CDR3 is 14 amino acids long. Per the germline V gene, CDR1 is DFQATT and CDR2 is SNEGSKA (reference sequence).